One and the same sample provided the 5 T cell receptor beta chains below, sequenced in a study of radiotherapy plus CTLA-4 blockade in lung cancer. The protocol was immunoSEQ multiplex PCR, while the TCRdb copy is restricted to in-frame clones and leaves out a portion. Of 85,000 to 90,000 clones listed, around 72% were seen once; the top ten hold 11% to 15%. Sequencing was performed on peripheral blood, taken from a patient treated with radiotherapy plus ipilimumab. These receptor sequences come from a human donor with non-small cell lung cancer that progressed on radiotherapy plus ipilimumab.

The chain employs TRBV6-1 and TRBJ2-3, with D perhaps matching TRBD2 (6 bases). V lost 8 bases, J lost 3 bases, and 15 bases lay in between. The V gene's germline CDR1 is MNHNS and CDR2 SASEGT. CDR3 length: 14 amino acids. The CDR3 region is CASGETRATDTQYF. CDR3 nucleotide sequence: TGTGCCAGCGGAGAGACTAGGGCGACAGATACGCAGTATTTT.

This clone has just a few counts. The CDR3 bases are TGTGCCATCAGTGACGGTAAACGGACCCCCTACGAGCAGTACTTC. It yields the protein CAISDGKRTPYEQYF. The V and J genes are TRBV10-3 and TRBJ2-7, with no clear D. V gave up 3 bases and J gave up 2 bases, with 14 bases separating them. Germline lookup yields CDR1 ENHRY and CDR2 SYGVKD. The CDR3 sequence is 15 residues long.

In this sample, this clone turned up a few times. This chain links TRBV7-3 with TRBJ2-1, with 14 bases fitting TRBD2. Looked up from germline, CDR1 is SGHTA and CDR2 is FQGTGA. J lost 9 bases, V lost 6 bases, and 7 bases had no gene match. The CDR3 has 15 amino acids. CDR3 sequence (DNA): TGTGCCAGCAGTCCGGGACTAGCGGGAGTTGGTGAGCAGTTCTTC. Amino acids: CASSPGLAGVGEQFF.

This clone was picked up one time. This chain connects TRBV27 to TRBJ1-5, with D possibly matching TRBD1 (6 bases). The V gene lost 2 bases and the J gene lost 5 bases, with 13 bases spanning the gap. Germline CDR1 MNHEY, CDR2 SMNVEV (reference sequence). There are 15 residues in the CDR3. This chain's CDR3 is CASSLMGARDQPQHF. CDR3 DNA: TGTGCCAGCAGTTTAATGGGGGCGCGGGATCAGCCCCAGCATTTT.

The table lists this clone with a few counts. The chain joins TRBV18 to TRBJ2-1, with TRBD2 matching over 7 bases. This CDR3 region has 15 residues. The junction had 2 bases not matched to a gene; V was cut back by 3 bases and J by 0 bases. CDR1 and CDR2 (germline): KGHSH, LQKENI. The CDR3 spells CASSPGGDSYNEQFF. The CDR3 DNA reads as TGTGCCAGCTCACCGGGGGGGGACTCCTACAATGAGCAGTTCTTC.